The rows below give T cell receptor beta chains drawn from one sample of a study of blood T cell repertoires in COVID-19. The assay was immunoSEQ multiplex PCR, and TCRdb's table has in-frame clones only and misses some. Of roughly 250,000 clones listed, 65% to 85% are singletons. Sequenced sample: peripheral blood. Source of these receptors: a woman in her thirties or forties who had recovered from COVID-19. CDR3s include the opening cysteine and the closing phenylalanine or tryptophan. The order of the fields is D gene, J gene, clone size, V gene, CDR3 length, CDR3 DNA, CDR3 protein. The D gene is left open where the match is weak. Only part of the rows carry a size: once, few, many, or a class if the clone is expanded.

.,TRBJ2-1,.,TRBV5-1,15,TGCGCCAGCAGCTCAGGGGTAATCGAGGGAAATGAGCAGTTCTTC,CASSSGVIEGNEQFF
.,TRBJ1-1,once,TRBV5-1,15,TGCGCCAGCAGCTTATTACAGGGTTTGAACACTGAAGCTTTCTTT,CASSLLQGLNTEAFF
TRBD1,TRBJ1-2,.,TRBV4-1,15,TGCGCCAGCAGCCAAGAAGCCTTTAGGGGGCTTGGCTACACCTTC,CASSQEAFRGLGYTF
TRBD1,TRBJ1-3,.,TRBV18,16,TGTGCCAGCTCACTCGCCCAGGGGGCAGCCGGAAACACCATATATTTT,CASSLAQGAAGNTIYF
.,TRBJ1-2,.,TRBV6-6,14,TGTGCCAGCACCGAATATCAGGGAGGCTCTGGCTACACCTTC,CASTEYQGGSGYTF
TRBD2,TRBJ2-5,.,TRBV24-1,13,TGTGCCACCGGGCGGGGGAACCAAGAGACCCAGTACTTC,CATGRGNQETQYF
TRBD2,TRBJ2-1,.,TRBV3-1/TRBV3-2,14,TGTGCCAGCAGCCAACACCTCGGGGGGGGTGAGCAGTTCTTC,CASSQHLGGGEQFF
.,TRBJ2-1,.,TRBV7-3,19,TGTGCCAGCAGCTTAACGTTAAGGGGACACAAAAAGACCTACAATGAGCAGTTCTTC,CASSLTLRGHKKTYNEQFF
TRBD2,TRBJ2-1,.,TRBV18,17,TGTGCCAGCTCAACGACTAGCGGGGGGGGTAACTACAATGAGCAGTTCTTC,CASSTTSGGGNYNEQFF
TRBD1,TRBJ1-5,.,TRBV5-4,16,TGTGCCAGCAGCTTGGGGGGACAGGGGGAACCTCAGCCCCAGCATTTT,CASSLGGQGEPQPQHF
TRBD2,TRBJ2-3,.,TRBV13,18,TGTGCCAGCAGCTCCGGACTAGCGGGGGTGCGGCGGACAGATACGCAGTATTTT,CASSSGLAGVRRTDTQYF
TRBD2,TRBJ2-7,.,TRBV15,15,TGTGCCACCAGCAGAGATAATGCGGGGGCCTACGAGCAGTACTTC,CATSRDNAGAYEQYF
.,TRBJ1-1,.,TRBV5-8,12,TGTGCCAGCAGCTTCCCGGACAGAGAAGCTTTCTTT,CASSFPDREAFF
TRBD2,TRBJ2-5,.,TRBV10-3,19,TGTGCCATCAGTGAGTCGGGGACTAGCGGGGAGGCGGGGCAAGAGACCCAGTACTTC,CAISESGTSGEAGQETQYF
.,TRBJ2-1,once,TRBV2,15,TGTGCCAGTGCCCTGGGACTCAGCTTCGGGAATGAGCAGTTCTTC,CASALGLSFGNEQFF
.,TRBJ2-5,.,TRBV2,11,TGTGCCAGCACGATGGGGCGGACCCAGTACTTC,CASTMGRTQYF
TRBD2,TRBJ2-7,few,TRBV28,14,TGTGCCAGCAGTTTGAGCGGGGGGTCGTACGAGCAGTACTTC,CASSLSGGSYEQYF
.,TRBJ1-1,once,TRBV18,15,TGTGCCAGCTCACCACCGTTGGGCGCAGATACTGAAGCTTTCTTT,CASSPPLGADTEAFF
TRBD2,TRBJ2-3,.,TRBV10-3,15,TGTGCCATCAGTGAGGGATCGGGACTATCCGATACGCAGTATTTT,CAISEGSGLSDTQYF
.,TRBJ1-1,.,TRBV18,11,TGTGCCAGCTCACCGGGAGGGCTTCTGTTCTTT,CASSPGGLLFF
TRBD1,TRBJ1-4,.,TRBV7-9,15,TGTGCCAGCAGCTACCAGGGGGCGACTAATGAAAAACTGTTTTTT,CASSYQGATNEKLFF
.,TRBJ2-1,.,TRBV12-3/TRBV12-4,12,TGTGCCAGCAGCACGACGGGAAATGAGCAGTTCTTC,CASSTTGNEQFF
.,TRBJ2-3,.,TRBV5-8,14,TGTGCCAGCAGCTTGTCGCTAGCTCGGAATACGCAGTATTTT,CASSLSLARNTQYF
.,TRBJ1-5,.,TRBV28,12,TGTGCCCTCGGGGATAGCAATCAGCCCCAGCATTTT,CALGDSNQPQHF
TRBD1,TRBJ2-5,.,TRBV5-4,13,TGTGCCAGCAGCTTTGGGACAGAAGAGACCCAGTACTTC,CASSFGTEETQYF
TRBD1,TRBJ2-7,.,TRBV10-2,12,TGCGCCACCACAACAGGGGTGTACGAGCAGTACTTC,CATTTGVYEQYF
TRBD1,TRBJ2-1,.,TRBV30,13,TGTGCCTGGAGTCCTCCGGACAGGGTGCGACGGTTCTTC,CAWSPPDRVRRFF
TRBD1,TRBJ1-2,few,TRBV12-3/TRBV12-4,11,TGTGCCAGCAGGGACAGGGGAGGCTACACCTTC,CASRDRGGYTF